Each of the 32 T cell receptor beta chains below was sequenced from the same sample in a study of T cell changes during pregnancy in multiple sclerosis. Here immunoSEQ multiplex PCR was the method, and the copy in TCRdb shows in-frame clones only, minus some. This table has around 64,000 clones, about nine tenths appearing once. The sequencing here drew on CD4+ T cells from peripheral blood mononuclear cells, taken after pregnancy. The receptors were sampled from a female donor with multiple sclerosis, enrolled in a pregnancy study.

The rearrangement joins TRBV13 to TRBJ1-1; 9 nucleotides line up with TRBD1. J lost 4 bases, V lost 5 bases, and 8 bases had no gene match. This CDR3 is 15 amino acids long. The germline V gene encodes CDR1 PRHDT and CDR2 FYEKMQ (reference sequence). This chain's CDR3 is CASSVSQGAFTEAFF. DNA of the CDR3: TGTGCCAGCAGCGTATCACAGGGGGCGTTCACTGAAGCTTTCTTT.

V is TRBV2 and J is TRBJ2-7, with TRBD2 matching over 15 bases. With V trimmed by 6 bases and J by 0 bases, 9 bases remained unmatched. This CDR3 is 18 amino acids long. CDR1 is SNHLY and CDR2 is FYNNEI in the germline V gene. The CDR3 nucleotides are TGTGCCAGCAGGGACCCGGGACTAGCGGGAGGTTTCTCCTACGAGCAGTACTTC. Its translation is CASRDPGLAGGFSYEQYF.

In nucleotides, the CDR3 is TGTGCCAGTAGTATTGGAAACAGGGATATTAGGTCACCCCTCCACTTT. It translates to CASSIGNRDIRSPLHF. The V call is TRBV19, the J call TRBJ1-6; maybe TRBD1 (6 bases). Per the germline V gene, CDR1 is LNHDA and CDR2 is SQIVND (reference sequence). The CDR3 spans 16 residues. Trimming left V 3 bases short and J 10 bases short, with 19 bases between.

The V and J genes are TRBV19 and TRBJ1-1; D remains unclear. Between the trimmed V and J ends, which lost 8 bases and 5 bases, there was a span of 18 bases. Germline V lookup: CDR1 LNHDA, CDR2 SQIVND (reference sequence). This CDR3 contains 14 residues. The CDR3 DNA reads TGTGCCAGTGGGATCGAGGGAGGCCGGACTGAAGCTTTCTTT. It specifies CASGIEGGRTEAFF.

V gene TRBV30 combines with J gene TRBJ2-1; no firm D call. CDR3 size: 13 residues. Looked up from germline, CDR1 is GTSNPN and CDR2 is SVGIG (reference sequence). The V gene lost 3 bases and the J gene lost 4 bases, with 10 bases spanning the gap. CDR3 region: CAWSPDYYNEQFF. Written as DNA, the CDR3 is TGTGCCTGGAGCCCAGATTATTACAATGAGCAGTTCTTC.

The rearrangement uses TRBV11-2 and TRBJ2-7; D ambiguous. This CDR3 is 14 amino acids long. V shed 3 bases and J shed 2 bases, with 11 bases lying between them. The germline gives CDR1 SGHAT, CDR2 FQNNGV. The CDR3 DNA follows: TGTGCCAGCAGCTTTTGGCAGGCCCCCTACGAGCAGTACTTC. This gives the protein CASSFWQAPYEQYF.

The chain recombines TRBV7-3 with TRBJ2-1; 16 nucleotides agree with TRBD2. The CDR3 runs to 14 residues. CDR1 and CDR2 from the germline V gene are SGHTA and FQGTGA. V shed 5 bases and J 12 bases; nucleotides not matched to a gene: 4. The DNA for the CDR3 is TGTGCCAGCAGCCCGGGACTAGCGGGAGGGACGCAGTTCTTC. Its translation: CASSPGLAGGTQFF. Full variable domain (rest looked up from reference TRBV7-3 and TRBJ2-1): GAGVSQTPSNKVTEKGKYVELRCDPISGHTALYWYRQSLGQGPEFLIYFQGTGAADDSGLPNDRFFAVRPEGSVSTLKIQRTERGDSAVYLCASSPGLAGGTQFFGPGTRLTVL.

This clone appeared once. The chain links TRBV14 to TRBJ2-1; a weak D match, TRBD2 (6 bases). The V gene's germline CDR1 is SGHDN and CDR2 FVKESK. The CDR3 is 13 amino acids. Deletions cut 1 base from V and 9 bases from J, with 10 bases between. The CDR3 loop is CASSQARRGEQFF. CDR3 sequence (DNA): TGTGCCAGCAGCCAAGCACGGAGGGGTGAGCAGTTCTTC.

The J gene is TRBJ2-5, the V gene TRBV7-8; tentative D call: TRBD1 (7 bases). V was pared by 6 bases and J by 7 bases, with 15 bases between. There are 13 residues in the CDR3. Germline assignment: CDR1 SGHVS and CDR2 FQNEAQ. This chain's CDR3 is CASSYDREATQYF. CDR3 in DNA: TGTGCCAGCAGTTACGACAGGGAGGCGACCCAGTACTTC.

V usage is TRBV30 and J usage is TRBJ1-3, with 8 positions matching TRBD1. The CDR3 has 15 amino acids. V lost 5 bases to trimming and J lost 0 bases; unmatched junction nucleotides: 6. Germline V gene sequence: CDR1 GTSNPN, CDR2 SVGIG (reference sequence). The CDR3 here is CAWGTGINSGNTIYF. Written as DNA, the CDR3 is TGTGCCTGGGGGACAGGTATTAACTCTGGAAACACCATATATTTT. Full variable domain (rest looked up from reference TRBV30 and TRBJ1-3): SQTIHQWPATLVQPVGSPLSLECTVEGTSNPNLYWYRQAAGRGLQLLFYSVGIGQISSEVPQNLSASRPQDRQFILSSKKLLLSDSGFYLCAWGTGINSGNTIYFGEGSWLTVV.

The genes are TRBV6-5 and TRBJ1-2; 7 nucleotides line up with TRBD1. Germline V gene sequence: CDR1 MNHEY, CDR2 SVGAGI. The V gene end was trimmed by 3 bases and the J gene end by 7 bases; junction bases not matched to a gene: 2. The CDR3 totals 12 residues. The CDR3 loop is CASSYRQGGYTF. In DNA form, the CDR3 reads TGTGCCAGCAGTTATCGACAGGGTGGCTACACCTTC.

J is TRBJ2-2 and V is TRBV19; D is uncertain. The CDR3 loop spans 14 amino acids. In germline, CDR1 is LNHDA, CDR2 SQIVND (reference sequence). The V end lost 3 bases, the J end lost 2 bases, and 7 bases lay between the germline ends. Here the CDR3 DNA reads TGTGCCAGTAGTATTCCAAGCAACACCGGGGAGCTGTTTTTT. Protein: CASSIPSNTGELFF.

CDR3 DNA sequence: TGTGCCAGCAGCGTAGGGGCAGGGCCAGGGTCTGACTATGGCTACACCTTC. Translation: CASSVGAGPGSDYGYTF. V usage is TRBV9 and J usage is TRBJ1-2; TRBD1 is a possible D gene (5 bases). This CDR3 region has 17 residues. Trimming removed 0 bases at V and 3 bases at J, with 18 bases between. Germline V CDR1 and CDR2: SGDLS, YYNGEE. Variable domain in full (rest from reference TRBV9 and TRBJ1-2): DSGVTQTPKHLITATGQRVTLRCSPRSGDLSVYWYQQSLDQGLQFLIQYYNGEERAKGNILERFSAQQFPDLHSELNLSSLELGDSALYFCASSVGAGPGSDYGYTFGSGTRLTVV.

This clone was counted a few times. The chain has TRBV2 and TRBJ1-6, with a tentative D call TRBD1 (6 bases). CDR1 is SNHLY and CDR2 is FYNNEI in the germline V gene. V lost 6 bases, J lost 1 base, and 22 bases lay in between. The CDR3 consists of 19 residues. The CDR3 here is CASRALQGPPRSYNSPLHF. CDR3 in DNA: TGTGCCAGCAGAGCATTACAGGGCCCCCCTAGGTCCTATAATTCACCCCTCCACTTT.

The chain employs TRBV28 and TRBJ2-1; TRBD1 is a possible D gene (6 bases). The CDR3 totals 12 residues. The germline V and J ends were trimmed by 2 bases and 10 bases, with 9 bases remaining between them. Germline V gives CDR1 MDHEN, CDR2 SYDVKM. The DNA for the CDR3 is TGTGCCAGCAGTTTACTAGGGGGAGAGCAGTTCTTC. Translated: CASSLLGGEQFF.

The chain couples TRBV19 to TRBJ2-1; the D is unclear. CDR1 is LNHDA and CDR2 is SQIVND in the germline V gene (reference sequence). V lost 6 bases and J lost 8, with 14 bases in between. The CDR3 is 13 residues long. CDR3 sequence (DNA): TGTGCCAGTAGCCGACGCCGAGGAGATGAGCAGTTCTTC. Protein sequence: CASSRRRGDEQFF.

Here the CDR3 reads CASSQDLGGHQPQHF. The CDR3 DNA reads as TGCGCCAGCAGCCAAGATTTAGGGGGACATCAGCCCCAGCATTTT. The rearrangement joins TRBV4-1 to TRBJ1-5; D may be TRBD1 (6 bases). Per the germline V gene, CDR1 is MGHRA and CDR2 is YSYEKL. CDR3 size: 15 residues. Trimming stripped 0 bases from V and 5 bases from J, with 11 bases between.

The V call is TRBV11-2, the J call TRBJ2-3; 14 bases align to TRBD2. CDR3 length equals 14 residues. The germline V gene encodes CDR1 SGHAT and CDR2 FQNNGV. Trimming cost V 4 bases and J 9 bases; bases outside gene matches: 3. The CDR3 nucleotides read TGTGCCAGCAGCTCCGGACTAGCGGGAGGCACGCAGTATTTT. As protein: CASSSGLAGGTQYF.

The gene calls are TRBV11-2 and TRBJ1-2; the match to TRBD1 covers 9 bases. This CDR3 comprises 16 residues. Per the germline V gene, CDR1 is SGHAT and CDR2 is FQNNGV. The ends lost 1 base at V and 4 bases at J; junction bases unmatched: 7. In nucleotides, the CDR3 is TGTGCCAGCAGCTTAGCCCCTCCGGGACAGGGCTATGGCTACACCTTC. Translated: CASSLAPPGQGYGYTF.

The chain combines TRBV4-2 with TRBJ2-3; D may be TRBD2 (6 bases). Trimming took off 2 bases at V and 4 bases at J, with 19 bases between the two ends. The V gene's germline CDR1 is LGHNA and CDR2 YNFKEQ. This CDR3 comprises 17 residues. CDR3 nucleotide sequence: TGTGCCAGCAGCCAAACCGCGATCGGGGGTAGCCCAGATACGCAGTATTTT. Translation: CASSQTAIGGSPDTQYF.

The chain recombines TRBV28 with TRBJ2-7; 8 bases are shared with TRBD2. Trimming removed 2 bases from V and 1 base from J; junction bases left unmatched: 13. Germline-derived CDR1 and CDR2 are MDHEN and SYDVKM. The CDR3 contains 18 residues. CDR3 loop: CASSLATSGWLGSYEQYF. CDR3 DNA: TGTGCCAGCAGTTTAGCTACTAGCGGTTGGTTAGGGTCCTACGAGCAGTACTTC.

This clone was seen once. The J gene is TRBJ2-7, the V gene TRBV5-1; 7 bases are a match to TRBD2. The junction had 11 bases not matched to a gene; V was cut back by 5 bases and J by 3 bases. The germline CDR1 and CDR2 sequences are SGHRS and YFSETQ. The CDR3 spans 15 residues. In DNA form, the CDR3 reads TGCGCCAGCAGTGACAGCGAGCGGGGCAGCTACGAGCAGTACTTC. The encoded protein is CASSDSERGSYEQYF.

The rearrangement links TRBV11-3 to TRBJ2-3; 9 bases align to TRBD2. CDR3 length equals 17 residues. Germline CDR1 and CDR2: SGHNT and YENEEA. Losses at the gene ends were 3 bases for V and 4 bases for J; bases not matched to a gene: 11. The CDR3 loop is CASSLGLAGVKSDTQYF. The CDR3 DNA reads as TGTGCCAGCAGCTTGGGATTAGCGGGAGTAAAGTCAGATACGCAGTATTTT.

The sample holds a few counts of this clone. The V and J genes are TRBV7-3 and TRBJ2-2; 14 bases agree with TRBD2. The CDR3 runs to 17 residues. In germline, CDR1 is SGHTA, CDR2 FQGTGA. Trimming cost V 5 bases and J 4 bases; bases outside gene matches: 6. CDR3 sequence: CASSRGLAGATTGELFF. The CDR3 nucleotides read TGTGCCAGCAGCAGGGGACTAGCGGGGGCCACCACCGGGGAGCTGTTTTTT.

The V gene is TRBV19, the J gene TRBJ2-7, with D maybe TRBD2 (6 bases). The V end was cut by 3 bases, the J end by 2 bases, with 11 bases between. Per the germline V gene, CDR1 is LNHDA and CDR2 is SQIVND (reference sequence). This CDR3 is 14 amino acids long. CDR3 nucleotide sequence: TGTGCCAGTAGTATCGGGGGACTCGCCTACGAGCAGTACTTC. Protein product: CASSIGGLAYEQYF.

V usage is TRBV4-2 and J usage is TRBJ2-2, with D tentatively TRBD2 (5 bases). V gave up 5 bases and J gave up 0 bases, with 16 bases separating them. The CDR3 runs to 17 residues. Looked up from germline, CDR1 is LGHNA and CDR2 is YNFKEQ. In DNA form, the CDR3 reads TGTGCCAGCAGCGTGAGAACTAGGACGGCGAACACCGGGGAGCTGTTTTTT. It is translated as CASSVRTRTANTGELFF.

The V and J genes are TRBV6-5 and TRBJ2-2; D is ambiguous. The germline V gene has CDR1 MNHEY and CDR2 SVGAGI. V lost 2 bases and J lost 6, with 10 bases in between. This CDR3 is 14 amino acids long. CDR3 region: CASSYLSESGELFF. CDR3 bases: TGTGCCAGCAGTTACCTAAGCGAGTCCGGGGAGCTGTTTTTT.

V gene TRBV5-1 combines with J gene TRBJ2-7; D possibly corresponds to TRBD1 (6 bases). The CDR3 covers 15 residues. Germline values: CDR1 SGHRS, CDR2 YFSETQ. V lost 0 bases and J 9 bases, leaving 19 bases between the germline ends. CDR3 in amino acids: CASSLGSTGQKAQYF. DNA of the CDR3: TGCGCCAGCAGCTTGGGCTCGACAGGCCAAAAGGCGCAGTACTTC.

The rearrangement links TRBV11-2 to TRBJ2-7; a possible D gene is TRBD1 (6 bases). CDR1 is SGHAT, CDR2 FQNNGV, per germline. The CDR3 is 11 amino acids. Trimming took 1 base from V and 11 from J, leaving 9 bases between them. CDR3 sequence reads: CASSLGTVEYF. For the CDR3, the DNA is TGTGCCAGCAGCTTAGGGACAGTTGAGTACTTC.

The rearrangement joins TRBV29-1 to TRBJ2-3; the D gene is possibly TRBD2 (5 bases). The V end was cut by 3 bases, the J end by 1 base, with 8 bases between. The CDR3 consists of 13 residues. Looked up from germline, CDR1 is SQVTM and CDR2 is ANQGSEA. The CDR3 coding sequence is TGCAGCGTTGAGATTAGCGGCACAGATACGCAGTATTTT. Its protein is CSVEISGTDTQYF.

This clone was observed a handful of times. V and J are TRBV19 and TRBJ1-2, with no clear D. CDR1 LNHDA and CDR2 SQIVND come from the germline V gene (reference sequence). V was trimmed by 11 bases and J by 5 bases, leaving 12 bases between them. The CDR3 spans 11 residues. The CDR3 nucleotides are TGTGCCTCCTCTCAGAGGTATGGCTACACCTTC. Translating it yields CASSQRYGYTF.

The chain couples TRBV27 to TRBJ2-1, with 10 bases fitting TRBD1. V lost 2 bases to trimming and J lost 10 bases; unmatched junction nucleotides: 2. Germline assignment: CDR1 MNHEY and CDR2 SMNVEV (reference sequence). The CDR3 runs 13 residues. The CDR3 nucleotides read TGTGCCAGCAGTTTACCGGGACAGGGGGAGCAGTTCTTC. Protein: CASSLPGQGEQFF.